A selection of T cell receptor beta chains follows, all from one sample in a study of control samples from healthy donors and cancer patients. The assay was immunoSEQ multiplex PCR, and TCRdb's table has in-frame clones only and misses some. Seen here are under 30,000 clones, approximately 79% observed once, and the top ten hold roughly a fifth. The sequencing input was PBMCs. Every receptor here comes from a man aged 55 to 70 with head and neck cancer. CDR3s include the opening cysteine and the closing phenylalanine or tryptophan. Each record gives: D gene, V gene, clone size, J gene, CDR3 DNA, CDR3 protein. The D gene is left open where the match is weak. Only some rows state a clone size, as once, few, many or a class for expanded clones.

>.|TRBV18|once|TRBJ2-1
TGTGCCAGCTCACCACCCGGCAGCTCCTACAATGAGCAGTTCTTC
CASSPPGSSYNEQFF
>TRBD1|TRBV7-2|.|TRBJ1-2
TGTGCCAGCAGCTTAGTGTTAGGGACAGGGGTGGGCTACACCTTC
CASSLVLGTGVGYTF
>TRBD2|TRBV25-1|.|TRBJ2-3
TGTGCCAGCACTCCGGGACTAGTCCAAACCACAGATACGCAGTATTTT
CASTPGLVQTTDTQYF
>.|TRBV5-6|.|TRBJ2-5
TGTGCCAGCAGCTTGGCCGGTCCTGGGAAAGAGACCCAGTACTTC
CASSLAGPGKETQYF
>.|TRBV6-5|.|TRBJ2-5
TGTGCCAGCAGTTCCGGGCTCTCAACCCAGTACTTC
CASSSGLSTQYF
>.|TRBV5-4|.|TRBJ1-2
TGTGCCAGCAGCTTGTTAGTAGAGATTAACTATGGCTACACCTTC
CASSLLVEINYGYTF
>.|TRBV9|.|TRBJ2-1
TGTGCCAGCAGCGTGGAGGGGCGGTCCTACAATGAGCAGTTCTTC
CASSVEGRSYNEQFF
>.|TRBV28|.|TRBJ2-7
TGTGCCAGCTGGACTACTAGCTACTCCTACGAGCAGTACTTC
CASWTTSYSYEQYF
>TRBD1|TRBV9|few|TRBJ1-2
TGTGCCAGCAGCGTCGCAGGGGGCTTGGAAGGCTACACCTTC
CASSVAGGLEGYTF
>TRBD2|TRBV28|.|TRBJ2-5
TGTGCCAGCAGTCCCACAGGGACTAGACCAAAAGAGACCCAGTACTTC
CASSPTGTRPKETQYF
>.|TRBV9|.|TRBJ2-7
TGTGCCAGCAGCGTAGGACCCATGGACGAGCAGTACTTC
CASSVGPMDEQYF
>.|TRBV9|.|TRBJ2-7
TGTGCCAGCAGCGTGATGGACACCCCGGCCGAGCAGTACTTC
CASSVMDTPAEQYF
>.|TRBV30|medium-sized|TRBJ1-3
TGTGCCTGGAGTGTCGGGGGATACTCTGGAAACACCATATATTTT
CAWSVGGYSGNTIYF
>.|TRBV28|.|TRBJ2-5
TGTGCCAGCAGTTTAACCGAGACCCAGTACTTC
CASSLTETQYF
>TRBD2|TRBV7-9|.|TRBJ2-7
TGTGCCAGCAGCCGGGGACTAGCCCCCTACGAGCAGTACTTC
CASSRGLAPYEQYF
>.|TRBV28|.|TRBJ2-7
TGTGCCAGCAGTCCCCCGGGTTCCCGGAGCTCCTACGAGCAGTACTTC
CASSPPGSRSSYEQYF
>TRBD2|TRBV7-3|.|TRBJ2-1
TGTGCCAGCAGCAATCTAGCGGGAGGCAGGGTGGGGCAGTTCTTC
CASSNLAGGRVGQFF